Following are 30 T cell receptor beta chains from one sample sequenced in a study of blood T cell repertoires in COVID-19. Profiled with immunoSEQ multiplex PCR; TCRdb holds only in-frame clones, not every one. The sample shows around 270,000 clones, around 89% of them seen only once. Material for sequencing was peripheral blood. Receptors were obtained from a man under 40 with acute or convalescent COVID-19.

The chain is built from TRBV29-1 and TRBJ1-1; D remains ambiguous. The CDR3 is 11 residues long. Germline V gives CDR1 SQVTM, CDR2 ANQGSEA. V gave up 7 bases and J gave up 8 bases, with 14 bases separating them. CDR3 coding DNA: TGCAGCGCTGGCGGGCTCACAGAAGCTTTCTTT. It specifies CSAGGLTEAFF.

The rearrangement joins TRBV27 to TRBJ2-2; TRBD1 matches at 7 bases. V was pared by 6 bases and J by 7 bases, with 5 bases of the junction left unmatched. The CDR3 is 13 amino acids. CDR1 MNHEY and CDR2 SMNVEV come from the germline V gene (reference sequence). CDR3 nucleotide sequence: TGTGCCAGCAGAATAACAGGGGTCGGGGAGCTGTTTTTT. Its translation is CASRITGVGELFF.

This rearrangement joins TRBV28 to TRBJ1-5; maybe TRBD1 (5 bases). The germline CDR1 and CDR2 sequences are MDHEN and SYDVKM. The length of the CDR3 is 17 residues. The ends were cut back, 6 bases at V and 1 base at J, with 19 bases in the middle. The CDR3 reads CASRTRDGLTSNQPQHF. CDR3 DNA: TGTGCCAGCAGGACCCGGGACGGACTAACCAGCAATCAGCCCCAGCATTTT.

This clone appeared a few times. This chain joins TRBV6-5 and TRBJ1-4; D might be TRBD1 (5 bases). The V gene lost 2 bases and the J gene lost 4 bases, with 11 bases spanning the gap. Germline CDR1 reads MNHEY; CDR2 reads SVGAGI. The CDR3 runs to 15 residues. The chain's CDR3 is CASSYGTGINEKLFF. The CDR3 DNA sequence: TGTGCCAGCAGTTACGGCACAGGAATTAATGAAAAACTGTTTTTT.

The chain joins TRBV15 to TRBJ2-7, with D possibly TRBD1 on 6 matching bases. Trimming stripped 1 base from V and 1 base from J, with 8 bases between. The CDR3 consists of 14 residues. CDR1 and CDR2 (germline): LNHNV, YYDKDF (reference sequence). CDR3 amino acids: CATSRADSSYEQYF. DNA of the CDR3: TGTGCCACCAGCAGAGCGGACAGTTCCTACGAGCAGTACTTC. Complete variable domain (other parts from reference TRBV15 and TRBJ2-7): DAMVIQNPRYQVTQFGKPVTLSCSQTLNHNVMYWYQQKSSQAPKLLFHYYDKDFNNEADTPDNFQSRRPNTSFCFLDIRSPGLGDTAMYLCATSRADSSYEQYFGPGTRLTVT.

The sample holds many counts of this clone. The chain employs TRBV7-8 and TRBJ1-5; 10 bases are shared with TRBD1. The CDR3 length is 15 residues. V gave up 1 base and J gave up 7 bases; unmatched junction bases: 4. Germline V gene data show CDR1 as SGHVS and CDR2 as FQNEAQ. Here the CDR3 reads CASSLGTGGSQPQHF. In DNA form, the CDR3 reads TGTGCCAGCAGCTTAGGGACAGGGGGGTCCCAGCCCCAGCATTTT.

The rearrangement uses TRBV7-8 and TRBJ2-1; 11 nucleotides line up with TRBD2. V lost 5 bases and J lost 6; bases outside the gene matches: 18. The germline V gene encodes CDR1 SGHVS and CDR2 FQNEAQ. The CDR3 extends over 19 amino acids. DNA of the CDR3: TGTGCCAGCAGCCCCGGGTCTATGCCTCCTAGCGGGAGGACCAATGAGCAGTTCTTC. Protein sequence: CASSPGSMPPSGRTNEQFF.

The rearrangement joins TRBV5-1 to TRBJ2-2, with 9 bases that match TRBD2. Germline V CDR1 and CDR2: SGHRS, YFSETQ. V dropped 0 bases and J dropped 8; count of bases not matched to a gene: 11. This CDR3 has 17 amino acids. The DNA for the CDR3 is TGCGCCAGCAGCTTGGAGTTTCACGGTAGCGGGAGTGGGGAGCTGTTTTTT. Residues: CASSLEFHGSGSGELFF.

The chain carries TRBV5-5 and TRBJ2-7; D call uncertain. Germline CDR1 is SGHKS and CDR2 is YYEKEE (reference sequence). There are 14 residues in the CDR3. Trimming shortened V by 4 bases and J by 4 bases, and 15 bases separated the two germline ends. Here the CDR3 DNA reads TGTGCCAGCAGCCTTGTAGGAGCCGGGTACGAGCAGTACTTC. Translated: CASSLVGAGYEQYF. Supplemented by reference TRBV5-5 and TRBJ2-7, the full variable domain reads DAGVTQSPTHLIKTRGQQVTLRCSPISGHKSVSWYQQVLGQGPQFIFQYYEKEERGRGNFPDRFSARQFPNYSSELNVNALLLGDSALYLCASSLVGAGYEQYFGPGTRLTVT.

The chain uses TRBV5-4 and TRBJ2-4; tentative D call: TRBD2 (5 bases). CDR1 is SGHNT, CDR2 YYREEE, per germline (reference sequence). The CDR3 has 17 amino acids. V was trimmed by 4 bases and J by 0 bases, leaving 17 bases between them. CDR3 coding DNA: TGTGCCAGCAGCCACGACGGTAGCGCAACAGCCAAAAACATTCAGTACTTC. The encoded protein is CASSHDGSATAKNIQYF.

The chain combines TRBV6-5 with TRBJ1-6; the D gene is possibly TRBD1 (5 bases). This CDR3 contains 15 residues. Germline V gene data show CDR1 as MNHEY and CDR2 as SVGAGI. Trimming took 0 bases from V and 10 from J, leaving 13 bases between them. DNA for the CDR3: TGTGCCAGCAGTTACTCGGGGCAGGGTGGATCACCCCTCCACTTT. Amino acids: CASSYSGQGGSPLHF.

The genes are TRBV27 and TRBJ1-1, with 11 bases matching TRBD1. CDR3 length equals 14 residues. CDR1 and CDR2 from the germline V gene are MNHEY and SMNVEV (reference sequence). V lost 7 bases, J lost 6 bases, and 7 bases stayed unmatched. The CDR3 DNA reads TGTGCCAGCAATAGGGACAGGGGGAAGTCTGAAGCTTTCTTT. It codes for CASNRDRGKSEAFF.

The CDR3 DNA reads TGTGCCAGCAGCCCCCAGGGATCCTACAATGAGCAGTTCTTC. This gives the protein CASSPQGSYNEQFF. The V call is TRBV3-1 (or the pseudogene TRBV3-2), the J call TRBJ2-1; possible D gene TRBD1, 5 bases. Germline V CDR1 and CDR2: LGHDT, YNNKEL (reference sequence). V gave up 4 bases and J gave up 1 base, with 8 bases separating them. CDR3 length: 14 amino acids.

This sequence joins TRBV27 and TRBJ2-3, with TRBD2 identical over 10 bases. Germline-derived CDR1 and CDR2 are MNHEY and SMNVEV (reference sequence). The CDR3 length is 15 residues. V lost 5 bases and J lost 4; bases outside the gene matches: 6. The CDR3 sequence is CASSPWTSGADTQYF. The CDR3 region has the DNA TGTGCCAGCAGTCCATGGACTAGCGGTGCAGATACGCAGTATTTT.

The chain combines TRBV3-1 (or the pseudogene TRBV3-2) with TRBJ1-2; no definite D call. V was shortened by 2 bases and J by 7 bases, with 14 bases between the two germline ends. The CDR3 is made up of 14 amino acids. Germline-derived CDR1 and CDR2 are LGHDT and YNNKEL (reference sequence). The CDR3 spells CASSQLDGTVGYTF. As DNA, the CDR3 is TGTGCCAGCAGCCAACTAGACGGAACTGTTGGCTACACCTTC.

The CDR3 nucleotides read TGTGCCAGTAGTCGACAGGAGAGCTCCTACAATGAGCAGTTCTTC. Translating it yields CASSRQESSYNEQFF. The J gene is TRBJ2-1, the V gene TRBV19; the D gene is possibly TRBD1 (6 bases). V gave up 5 bases and J gave up 0 bases, with 11 bases separating them. Germline V gives CDR1 LNHDA, CDR2 SQIVND (reference sequence). The CDR3 has 15 residues.

This chain links TRBV7-9 with TRBJ1-1; a weak D match, TRBD1 (6 bases). CDR3 length: 13 amino acids. V lost 3 bases to trimming and J lost 10 bases, with 15 bases between them. The germline gives CDR1 SEHNR, CDR2 FQNEAQ (reference sequence). DNA of the CDR3: TGTGCCAGCAGCTTCCGGAGTGCGGACAGAGCTTTCTTT. As protein: CASSFRSADRAFF.

This sequence joins TRBV5-4 and TRBJ2-4, with unresolved D. Germline CDR1 reads SGHNT; CDR2 reads YYREEE (reference sequence). The CDR3 consists of 16 residues. V gave up 0 bases and J gave up 0 bases, with 10 bases separating them. Here the CDR3 DNA reads TGTGCCAGCAGCTTGGCCGGGTTACTAGCCAAAAACATTCAGTACTTC. It is translated as CASSLAGLLAKNIQYF.

The rearrangement joins TRBV28 to TRBJ2-7; D may be TRBD2 (6 bases). The CDR3 loop spans 17 amino acids. V lost 3 bases and J lost 2, with 20 bases in between. Germline lookup yields CDR1 MDHEN and CDR2 SYDVKM. This chain's CDR3 is CASSFSRGRIHPYEQYF. CDR3 nucleotide sequence: TGTGCCAGCAGTTTTAGCCGTGGGAGGATTCATCCCTACGAGCAGTACTTC.

This chain connects TRBV20-1 to TRBJ1-2; the match to TRBD1 covers 7 bases. The CDR3 covers 13 residues. The V and J ends lost 3 bases and 13 bases, in that order; junction bases with no gene match: 14. Germline values: CDR1 DFQATT, CDR2 SNEGSKA (reference sequence). This chain's CDR3 is CSASQGTASICTF. Written as DNA, the CDR3 is TGCAGTGCTAGTCAGGGGACAGCATCAATCTGCACCTTC.

V and J are TRBV27 and TRBJ2-7, with D possibly TRBD2 on 6 matching bases. From germline, CDR1 is MNHEY and CDR2 SMNVEV (reference sequence). CDR3 length: 16 amino acids. Trimming removed 8 bases at V and 1 base at J, with 21 bases between. This CDR3 reads CASSTRSRGRSYEQYF. CDR3 nucleotide sequence: TGTGCCAGCTCCACGCGATCTCGGGGGAGGTCCTACGAGCAGTACTTC.

This clone showed up just once. The chain has TRBV27 and TRBJ2-7; 8 bases agree with TRBD1. The trim removed 0 bases at V and 4 bases at J, leaving 5 bases unmatched. CDR1 MNHEY and CDR2 SMNVEV come from the germline V gene (reference sequence). There are 15 residues in the CDR3. CDR3 coding DNA: TGTGCCAGCAGTTTATCGGCAGGGGGCGTTTACGAGCAGTACTTC. Its protein is CASSLSAGGVYEQYF.

For this clone: At one of its ends the junction is not consistent with the germline gene, which may arise from a read error. This rearrangement joins TRBV7-9 to TRBJ1-1; D remains unclear. This CDR3 contains 13 residues. The germline V gene has CDR1 SEHNR and CDR2 FQNEAQ (reference sequence). DNA of the CDR3: TGTGCTAGCAGCTTACGGGTAGACACTGAAGCTTTCTTT. This encodes CASSLRVDTEAFF. The variable domain in full, with the rest retrieved from reference TRBV7-9 and TRBJ1-1, is DTGVSQNPRHKITKRGQNVTFRCDPISEHNRLYWYRQTLGQGPEFLTYFQNEAQLEKSRLLSDRFSAERPKGSFSTLEIQRTEQGDSAMYLCASSLRVDTEAFFGQGTRLTVV.

The V and J genes are TRBV12-5 and TRBJ1-1, with D perhaps matching TRBD1 (5 bases). The CDR3 has 16 amino acids. With 2 bases removed from V and 4 bases from J, the gap between germline ends came to 17 bases. CDR1 LGHNT and CDR2 FRNRAP come from the germline V gene. As DNA, the CDR3 is TGTGCTAGTGGTTTGTATCTAGGGGTCGGGAGCACTGAAGCTTTCTTT. It encodes CASGLYLGVGSTEAFF. The full variable domain, with the rest looked up from reference TRBV12-5 and TRBJ1-1, is DARVTQTPRHKVTEMGQEVTMRCQPILGHNTVFWYRQTMMQGLELLAYFRNRAPLDDSGMPKDRFSAEMPDATLATLKIQPSEPRDSAVYFCASGLYLGVGSTEAFFGQGTRLTVV.

This rearrangement joins TRBV7-9 to TRBJ1-5; D not resolved. V shed 5 bases and J shed 5 bases, with 7 bases lying between them. Germline loops: CDR1 SEHNR, CDR2 FQNEAQ (reference sequence). This CDR3 comprises 12 residues. The CDR3 reads CASSGPYQPQHF. CDR3 coding DNA: TGTGCCAGCAGCGGGCCGTATCAGCCCCAGCATTTT.

The rearrangement uses TRBV7-6 and TRBJ2-5; 12 bases are a match to TRBD2. The CDR3 is 16 residues long. Germline CDR1 SGHVS, CDR2 FNYEAQ. Unmatched junction bases numbered 13, after V lost 5 bases and J lost 9 bases. CDR3 DNA: TGTGCCAGCAGCCCGCGACTAGCGGGGGCTCCCGGGCCCCAGTACTTC. Translating gives CASSPRLAGAPGPQYF.

J is TRBJ1-4 and V is TRBV28; D uncertain. Germline V gives CDR1 MDHEN, CDR2 SYDVKM. Trimming pared 6 bases from V and 8 bases from J, leaving 10 bases between. CDR3 length equals 12 residues. CDR3 protein: CASRPGVEKLFF. The CDR3 DNA is TGTGCCAGCAGGCCCGGGGTGGAAAAACTGTTTTTT.

This chain joins TRBV4-2 and TRBJ1-2; 7 nucleotides match TRBD1. With 1 base clipped from V and 5 bases from J, the junction kept 7 bases outside the gene matches. The CDR3 runs 15 residues. Looked up from germline, CDR1 is LGHNA and CDR2 is YNFKEQ. The CDR3 region is CASSQVTGLEYGYTF. In DNA form, the CDR3 reads TGTGCCAGCAGCCAAGTGACAGGGTTGGAGTATGGCTACACCTTC.

The J gene is TRBJ2-2, the V gene TRBV28, with 9 bases lining up with TRBD1. V shed 6 bases and J 7 bases; nucleotides not matched to a gene: 6. The CDR3 runs to 14 residues. Germline CDR1 MDHEN, CDR2 SYDVKM. The CDR3 region is CASSRYRGLGELFF. CDR3 coding DNA: TGTGCCAGCAGCCGCTACAGGGGGCTCGGGGAGCTGTTTTTT. The whole variable domain, remainder taken from reference TRBV28 and TRBJ2-2, is DVKVTQSSRYLVKRTGEKVFLECVQDMDHENMFWYRQDPGLGLRLIYFSYDVKMKEKGDIPEGYSVSREKKERFSLILESASTNQTSMYLCASSRYRGLGELFFGEGSRLTVL.

The chain is built from TRBV5-1 and TRBJ1-2; no reliable D call. Germline assignment: CDR1 SGHRS and CDR2 YFSETQ. The length of the CDR3 is 12 residues. V shed 7 bases and J shed 8 bases, with 15 bases lying between them. The CDR3 loop reads CASAVEVSGYTF. CDR3 coding DNA: TGCGCCAGCGCCGTTGAGGTGAGCGGCTACACCTTC.